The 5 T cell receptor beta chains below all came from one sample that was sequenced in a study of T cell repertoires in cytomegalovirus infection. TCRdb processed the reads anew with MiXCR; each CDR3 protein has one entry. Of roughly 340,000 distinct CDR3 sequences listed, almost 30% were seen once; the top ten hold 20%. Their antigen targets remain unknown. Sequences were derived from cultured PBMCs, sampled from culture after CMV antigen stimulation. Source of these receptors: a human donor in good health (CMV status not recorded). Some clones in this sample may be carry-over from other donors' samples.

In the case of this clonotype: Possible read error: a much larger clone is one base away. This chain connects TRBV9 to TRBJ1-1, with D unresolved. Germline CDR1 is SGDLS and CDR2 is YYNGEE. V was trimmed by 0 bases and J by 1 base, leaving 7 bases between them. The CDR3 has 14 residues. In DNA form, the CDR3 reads TGTGCCAGCAGCGTAGGGGTAGAGAACACTGAAGCTTTCTTT. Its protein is CASSVGVENTEAFF.

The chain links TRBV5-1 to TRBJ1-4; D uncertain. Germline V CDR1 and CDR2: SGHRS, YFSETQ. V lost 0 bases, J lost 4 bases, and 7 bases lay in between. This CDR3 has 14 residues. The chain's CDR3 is CASSLERINEKLFF. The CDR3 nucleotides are TGCGCCAGCAGCTTGGAGCGCATTAATGAAAAACTGTTTTTT.

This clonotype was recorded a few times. CDR3 nucleotides: TGTGCCAGCAGTTACTCGAAGGTGCGGGGGAACACCGGGGAGCTGTTTTTT. Protein product: CASSYSKVRGNTGELFF. V and J are TRBV6-2 or TRBV6-3 and TRBJ2-2; tentative D call: TRBD2 (6 bases). V gave up 0 bases and J gave up 1 base, with 12 bases separating them. The CDR3 totals 17 residues. Germline V gene sequence: CDR1 MNHEY, CDR2 SVGEGT.

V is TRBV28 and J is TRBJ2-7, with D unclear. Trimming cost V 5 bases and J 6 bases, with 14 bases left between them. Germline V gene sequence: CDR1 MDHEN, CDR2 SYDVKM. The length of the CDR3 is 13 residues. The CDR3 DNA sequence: TGTGCCAGCAGTGGTTCGGAAATAAGCGAGCAGTACTTC. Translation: CASSGSEISEQYF.

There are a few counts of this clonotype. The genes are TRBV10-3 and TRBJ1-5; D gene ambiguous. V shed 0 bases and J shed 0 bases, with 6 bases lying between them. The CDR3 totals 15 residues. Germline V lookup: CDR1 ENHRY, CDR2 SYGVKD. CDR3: CAISESADSNQPQHF. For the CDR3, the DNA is TGTGCCATCAGTGAGTCGGCCGATAGCAATCAGCCCCAGCATTTT.